This T cell receptor beta chain was identified in a study of shared clonotypes between healthy human individuals. The germline V gene encodes CDR1 ENHRY and CDR2 SYGVKD. The CDR3 is made up of 15 amino acids. Trimming cost V 0 bases and J 2 bases; bases outside gene matches: 1. Study-level points and caveats: Across several donors, naive CD4 shared roughly 5%, naive CD8 over 3%, memory CD4 over 2%, memory CD8 under 0.5%. With few donors, the genetic and exposure-history diversity represented was limited. A reduction in generation probabilities was seen for non-shared clonotypes relative to those shared by all four donors.

This clone was counted a few times. Its antigen is not identified. As processed by the authors: Junction-only sequences without quality scores were provided by ImmunoSEQ, so filtering was different. Libraries were prepared by immunoSEQ multiplex PCR; TCRdb keeps only in-frame clonotypes and omits some of them. That table gives V, J and clone size, and the DNA gave D and trimming. The data contain over a million clones, under 80% of them singletons. This receptor was taken from a man younger than 35 in good health. The rearrangement uses TRBV10-3 and TRBJ2-5; 9 nucleotides match TRBD2. Sequenced sample: memory CD4+ T cells sorted from blood. Subset given: CD45RA-negative fraction. Here the CDR3 reads CAISESGLAQETQYF. CDR3 in DNA: TGTGCCATCAGTGAGTCGGGACTAGCACAAGAGACCCAGTACTTC.